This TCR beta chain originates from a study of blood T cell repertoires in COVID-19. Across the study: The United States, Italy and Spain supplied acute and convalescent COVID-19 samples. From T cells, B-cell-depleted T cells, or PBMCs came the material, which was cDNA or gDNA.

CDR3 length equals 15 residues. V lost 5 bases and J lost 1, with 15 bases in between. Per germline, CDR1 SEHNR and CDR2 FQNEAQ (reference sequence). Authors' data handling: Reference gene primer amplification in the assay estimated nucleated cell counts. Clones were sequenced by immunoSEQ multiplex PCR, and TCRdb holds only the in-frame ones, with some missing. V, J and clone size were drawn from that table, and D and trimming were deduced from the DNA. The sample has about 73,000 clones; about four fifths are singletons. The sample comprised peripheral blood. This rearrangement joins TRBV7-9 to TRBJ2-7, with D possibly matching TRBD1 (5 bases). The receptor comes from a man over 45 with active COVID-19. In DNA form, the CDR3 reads TGTGCCAGCAGCAACGGCAGGGTCGGGTCCTACGAGCAGTACTTC. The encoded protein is CASSNGRVGSYEQYF.